This passage covers 26 T cell receptor beta chains from one sample sequenced in a study of shared clonotypes between healthy human individuals. Generated by immunoSEQ multiplex PCR, the TCRdb table keeps only in-frame clones and is missing some. The sample has 330,000 or so clones, about 73% seen once. The specimen was memory CD4+ T cells sorted from blood. Stated subset: CD45RA-negative fraction. The receptors were sampled from a young man in good health.

The chain links TRBV6-1 to TRBJ1-1, with D possibly TRBD1 on 5 matching bases. The CDR3 totals 14 residues. V gave up 3 bases and J gave up 1 base, with 9 bases separating them. CDR1 and CDR2 from the germline V gene are MNHNS and SASEGT. Here the CDR3 reads CASSEGPGNTEAFF. In DNA form, the CDR3 reads TGTGCCAGCAGTGAGGGACCTGGGAACACTGAAGCTTTCTTT.

V gene TRBV30 combines with J gene TRBJ1-1, with D hard to call. The CDR3 has 14 residues. Germline-derived CDR1 and CDR2 are GTSNPN and SVGIG (reference sequence). Trimming took off 1 base at V and 2 bases at J, with 11 bases between the two ends. The CDR3 is CAWSDNPVNTEAFF. CDR3 DNA sequence: TGTGCCTGGAGTGACAATCCCGTAAACACTGAAGCTTTCTTT.

This chain joins TRBV9 and TRBJ2-1; TRBD1 agrees at 10 bases. CDR3 length equals 16 residues. CDR1 is SGDLS, CDR2 YYNGEE, per germline. Trimming cost V 3 bases and J 10 bases; bases outside gene matches: 13. CDR3 DNA: TGTGCCAGCAGCGGGGGACAGGGGCGATATGGGCGAGAGCAGTTCTTC. Encoded protein: CASSGGQGRYGREQFF.

The gene calls are TRBV7-2 and TRBJ2-7; a weak D match, TRBD2 (6 bases). Trimming pared 5 bases from V and 5 bases from J, leaving 19 bases between. The CDR3 contains 15 residues. Germline CDR1 SGHTA, CDR2 FQGNSA. CDR3 loop: CASSGRGRAGNEQYF. The CDR3, as DNA: TGTGCCAGCAGCGGGCGGGGACGGGCCGGGAACGAGCAGTACTTC.

V and J are TRBV28 and TRBJ2-5; 11 bases are shared with TRBD1. The CDR3 is 14 amino acids. Germline loops: CDR1 MDHEN, CDR2 SYDVKM. Trimming cost V 4 bases and J 5 bases; bases outside gene matches: 3. CDR3 loop: CASSWTGGGETQYF. The CDR3 bases are TGTGCCAGCAGTTGGACAGGGGGCGGGGAGACCCAGTACTTC.

This CDR3 is CASSLAGGDETQYF. The CDR3 DNA follows: TGTGCCAGCAGCTTAGCGGGAGGGGATGAGACCCAGTACTTC. The gene calls are TRBV7-9 and TRBJ2-5, with TRBD2 matching over 7 bases. The junction had 3 bases not matched to a gene; V was cut back by 0 bases and J by 5 bases. The germline V gene has CDR1 SEHNR and CDR2 FQNEAQ (reference sequence). The length of the CDR3 is 14 residues. The full variable domain, with the rest looked up from reference TRBV7-9 and TRBJ2-5, is DTGVSQNPRHKITKRGQNVTFRCDPISEHNRLYWYRQTLGQGPEFLTYFQNEAQLEKSRLLSDRFSAERPKGSFSTLEIQRTEQGDSAMYLCASSLAGGDETQYFGPGTRLLVL.

This chain joins TRBV14 and TRBJ2-3, with 12 bases lining up with TRBD2. This CDR3 spans 15 amino acids. Germline loops: CDR1 SGHDN, CDR2 FVKESK. V was clipped by 4 bases and J by 2 bases; unmatched bases: 1. In DNA form, the CDR3 reads TGTGCCAGCAGCCCTAGCGGGAGGGCCACAGATACGCAGTATTTT. It yields the protein CASSPSGRATDTQYF.

CDR3 in DNA: TGTGCCAGCAGCTTGGGACTAGCGGAGATACAAGAGACCCAGTACTTC. This encodes CASSLGLAEIQETQYF. The genes are TRBV9 and TRBJ2-5, with 11 bases fitting TRBD2. Germline V gives CDR1 SGDLS, CDR2 YYNGEE. The junction had 7 bases not matched to a gene; V was cut back by 4 bases and J by 2 bases. The CDR3 has 16 amino acids.

The chain is built from TRBV10-3 and TRBJ2-3, with TRBD2 identical over 11 bases. V gave up 6 bases and J gave up 11 bases; unmatched junction bases: 19. Germline CDR1 and CDR2: ENHRY and SYGVKD. This CDR3 comprises 17 residues. The CDR3 DNA reads as TGTGCCATCAGGACCGATCCCGGGACTAGCGGCGGAGGGGTGCAGTATTTT. Its protein product is CAIRTDPGTSGGGVQYF.

The rearrangement links TRBV4-1 to TRBJ1-1; weak D call: TRBD1 (6 bases). CDR1 and CDR2 from the germline V gene are MGHRA and YSYEKL. There are 15 residues in the CDR3. The ends were cut back, 4 bases at V and 0 bases at J, with 12 bases in the middle. Here the CDR3 reads CASSPQQGMNTEAFF. The CDR3 region has the DNA TGCGCCAGCAGCCCCCAACAGGGAATGAACACTGAAGCTTTCTTT.

The V gene is TRBV5-5, the J gene TRBJ2-3; the D gene is possibly TRBD1 (6 bases). The V end was cut by 3 bases, the J end by 6 bases, with 14 bases between. Germline assignment: CDR1 SGHKS and CDR2 YYEKEE (reference sequence). The CDR3 is made up of 14 amino acids. CDR3 amino acids: CASSYDRPHDTQYF. The CDR3 coding sequence is TGTGCCAGCAGCTACGACAGGCCCCACGATACGCAGTATTTT.

Note on this clone: It differs at one base from a far larger clone, so likely a read error. The V gene is TRBV6-1, the J gene TRBJ2-2; TRBD1 is a possible D gene (5 bases). Germline assignment: CDR1 MNHNS and CDR2 SASEGT. This CDR3 contains 14 residues. The CDR3 loop reads CASNEGSGYGELFF. DNA of the CDR3: TGTGCCAGCAATGAAGGGTCAGGGTACGGGGAGCTGTTTTTT.

To note about this clone: The sample contains more than one DNA sequence encoding this CDR3. This chain joins TRBV5-1 and TRBJ2-7; tentatively, D is TRBD1 (6 bases). V was trimmed by 4 bases and J by 1 base, leaving 12 bases between them. The CDR3 runs 14 residues. Germline-derived CDR1 and CDR2 are SGHRS and YFSETQ. The CDR3 loop reads CASSVDRTSYEQYF. CDR3 nucleotides: TGCGCCAGCAGCGTCGACAGGACTTCCTACGAGCAGTACTTC.

V usage is TRBV18 and J usage is TRBJ1-3, with D perhaps TRBD1 (6 bases). The CDR3 covers 16 residues. V shed 2 bases and J shed 0 bases, with 11 bases lying between them. From germline, CDR1 is KGHSH and CDR2 LQKENI. This CDR3 is CASSPAGQPSGNTIYF. The CDR3 nucleotides are TGTGCCAGCTCACCAGCTGGACAGCCCTCTGGAAACACCATATATTTT.

V usage is TRBV18 and J usage is TRBJ2-7; D is unclear. Germline V gives CDR1 KGHSH, CDR2 LQKENI. This CDR3 comprises 17 residues. Trimming removed 1 base at V and 2 bases at J, with 18 bases between. CDR3 sequence reads: CASSPQLAARPPYEQYF. DNA for the CDR3: TGTGCCAGCTCACCACAACTCGCCGCTAGGCCCCCCTACGAGCAGTACTTC.

The gene calls are TRBV7-6 and TRBJ2-7; D gene unclear. V lost 5 bases, J lost 6 bases, and 11 bases lay in between. The germline CDR1 and CDR2 sequences are SGHVS and FNYEAQ. This CDR3 spans 12 amino acids. This CDR3 reads CASSLRVSEQYF. The CDR3 coding sequence is TGTGCCAGCAGCCTAAGGGTTAGCGAGCAGTACTTC. The whole variable domain, remainder taken from reference TRBV7-6 and TRBJ2-7, is GAGVSQSPRYKVTKRGQDVALRCDPISGHVSLYWYRQALGQGPEFLTYFNYEAQQDKSGLPNDRFSAERPEGSISTLTIQRTEQRDSAMYRCASSLRVSEQYFGPGTRLTVT.

The rearrangement links TRBV19 to TRBJ2-1, with TRBD2 as a possible D gene (5 bases). With 4 bases removed from V and 0 bases from J, the gap between germline ends came to 13 bases. This CDR3 has 16 residues. In germline, CDR1 is LNHDA, CDR2 SQIVND (reference sequence). This chain's CDR3 is CASSTQPGSSYNEQFF. The DNA of the CDR3 is TGTGCCAGTAGTACCCAACCGGGGAGCTCCTACAATGAGCAGTTCTTC.

The chain joins TRBV7-3 to TRBJ1-5, with a tentative D call TRBD1 (5 bases). The germline V gene has CDR1 SGHTA and CDR2 FQGTGA. Trimming cost V 3 bases and J 2 bases, with 11 bases left between them. The CDR3 has 15 amino acids. CDR3 sequence reads: CASSLAGTGNQPQHF. The CDR3 DNA reads as TGTGCCAGCAGCTTGGCAGGGACGGGCAATCAGCCCCAGCATTTT.

This chain connects TRBV11-2 to TRBJ2-1; D is perhaps TRBD1 or TRBD2 (6 bases each). This CDR3 comprises 15 residues. Looked up from germline, CDR1 is SGHAT and CDR2 is FQNNGV. V lost 5 bases and J lost 8, with 19 bases in between. CDR3 sequence: CASSLRRGGGYEQFF. CDR3 DNA sequence: TGTGCCAGCAGCCTGAGGAGGGGTGGGGGCTATGAGCAGTTCTTC.

This rearrangement joins TRBV6-6 to TRBJ1-2, with 8 bases lining up with TRBD1. The germline V gene has CDR1 MNHNY and CDR2 SVGAGI (reference sequence). Trimming took 8 bases from V and 4 from J; bases not matched to a gene: 9. CDR3 length equals 14 residues. DNA for the CDR3: TGTGCCAGCCTCCCGCTAGGACAGGGCTATGGCTACACCTTC. Protein product: CASLPLGQGYGYTF.

Only a few counts were recorded for this clone. The CDR3 loop reads CASSYLDRTRGTQYF. The CDR3, as DNA: TGTGCCAGCAGTTACTTGGACCGCACTAGGGGGACCCAGTACTTC. The V gene is TRBV6-5, the J gene TRBJ2-5; D might be TRBD1 or TRBD2, each matching 5 bases. The CDR3 totals 15 residues. V gave up 1 base and J gave up 7 bases, with 16 bases separating them. Germline V gives CDR1 MNHEY, CDR2 SVGAGI.

The chain combines TRBV29-1 with TRBJ1-5; D remains ambiguous. Germline V gives CDR1 SQVTM, CDR2 ANQGSEA. Trimming stripped 4 bases from V and 3 bases from J, with 10 bases between. The CDR3 is made up of 13 amino acids. The CDR3, as DNA: TGCAGCGTTGGGACGGCGCTCAATCAGCCCCAGCATTTT. Translated: CSVGTALNQPQHF.

The genes are TRBV5-3 and TRBJ2-2, with 11 bases identical to TRBD2. Being an ORF, TRBV5-3 has a function that is uncertain. The CDR3 has 16 residues. V gave up 4 bases and J gave up 7 bases; unmatched junction bases: 9. The CDR3 DNA is TGTGCCAGAAGCAGTAGCGGGAGGGGTGGTGGCGGGGAGCTGTTTTTT. It codes for CARSSSGRGGGGELFF.

This rearrangement joins TRBV7-9 to TRBJ1-1; D unresolved. Germline CDR1 SEHNR, CDR2 FQNEAQ (reference sequence). The CDR3 runs to 11 residues. The ends were cut back, 5 bases at V and 6 bases at J, with 7 bases in the middle. This CDR3 is CASSVYSEAFF. DNA of the CDR3: TGTGCCAGCAGCGTATATTCTGAAGCTTTCTTT.

The chain links TRBV6-1 to TRBJ1-5; 9 bases agree with TRBD1. Germline V gives CDR1 MNHNS, CDR2 SASEGT. The CDR3 has 15 residues. V shed 6 bases and J 0 bases; nucleotides not matched to a gene: 3. The CDR3: CASRRQGDSNQPQHF. In DNA, the CDR3 is TGTGCCAGCAGACGACAGGGGGATAGCAATCAGCCCCAGCATTTT.

The rearrangement uses TRBV11-2 and TRBJ2-5; the match to TRBD1 covers 10 bases. Germline V CDR1 and CDR2: SGHAT, FQNNGV. The junction had 6 bases not matched to a gene; V was cut back by 5 bases and J by 3 bases. This CDR3 is built from 15 residues. The CDR3 spells CASSPGQGPEETQYF. The CDR3 DNA reads as TGTGCCAGCAGCCCGGGACAGGGGCCGGAAGAGACCCAGTACTTC. The full variable domain, rest sourced from reference TRBV11-2 and TRBJ2-5, is EAGVAQSPRYKIIEKRQSVAFWCNPISGHATLYWYQQILGQGPKLLIQFQNNGVVDDSQLPKDRFSAERLKGVDSTLKIQPAKLEDSAVYLCASSPGQGPEETQYFGPGTRLLVL.